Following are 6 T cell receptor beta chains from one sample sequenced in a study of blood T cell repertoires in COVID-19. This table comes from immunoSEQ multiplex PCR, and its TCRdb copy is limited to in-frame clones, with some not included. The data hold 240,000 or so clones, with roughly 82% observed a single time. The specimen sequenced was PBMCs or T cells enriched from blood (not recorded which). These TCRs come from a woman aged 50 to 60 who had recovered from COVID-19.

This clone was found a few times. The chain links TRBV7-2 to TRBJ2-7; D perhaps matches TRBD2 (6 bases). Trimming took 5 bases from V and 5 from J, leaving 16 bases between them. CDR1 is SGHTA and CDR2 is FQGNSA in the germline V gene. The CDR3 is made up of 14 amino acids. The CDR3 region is CASSLGTRNDEQYF. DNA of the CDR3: TGTGCCAGCAGCCTAGGGACTCGTAACGACGAGCAGTACTTC.

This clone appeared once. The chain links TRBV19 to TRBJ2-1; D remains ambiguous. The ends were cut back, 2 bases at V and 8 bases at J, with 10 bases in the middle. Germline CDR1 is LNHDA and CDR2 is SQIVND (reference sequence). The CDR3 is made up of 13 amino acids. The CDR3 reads CASSILSDDEQFF. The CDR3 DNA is TGTGCCAGTAGTATACTCAGCGACGATGAGCAGTTCTTC.

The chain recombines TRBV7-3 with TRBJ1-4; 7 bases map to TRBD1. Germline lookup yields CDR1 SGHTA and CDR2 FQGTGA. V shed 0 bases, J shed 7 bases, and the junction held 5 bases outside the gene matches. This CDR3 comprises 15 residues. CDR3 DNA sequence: TGTGCCAGCAGCTTAACGGCAGGGGGTGGTGAAAAACTGTTTTTT. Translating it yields CASSLTAGGGEKLFF.

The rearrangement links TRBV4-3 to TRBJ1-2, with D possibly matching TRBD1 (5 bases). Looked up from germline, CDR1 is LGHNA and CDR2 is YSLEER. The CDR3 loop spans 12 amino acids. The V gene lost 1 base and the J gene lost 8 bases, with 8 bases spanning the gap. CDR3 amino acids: CASSQVSGGYTF. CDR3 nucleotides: TGCGCCAGCAGCCAAGTTTCAGGGGGCTACACCTTC.

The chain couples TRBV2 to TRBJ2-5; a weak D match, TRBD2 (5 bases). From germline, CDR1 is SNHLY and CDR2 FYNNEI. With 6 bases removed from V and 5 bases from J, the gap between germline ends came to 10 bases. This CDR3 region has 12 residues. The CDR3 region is CASRGPGETQYF. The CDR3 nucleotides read TGTGCCAGCAGGGGTCCGGGGGAGACCCAGTACTTC. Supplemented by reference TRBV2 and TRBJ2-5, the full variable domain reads EPEVTQTPSHQVTQMGQEVILRCVPISNHLYFYWYRQILGQKVEFLVSFYNNEISEKSEIFDDQFSVERPDGSNFTLKIRSTKLEDSAMYFCASRGPGETQYFGPGTRLLVL.

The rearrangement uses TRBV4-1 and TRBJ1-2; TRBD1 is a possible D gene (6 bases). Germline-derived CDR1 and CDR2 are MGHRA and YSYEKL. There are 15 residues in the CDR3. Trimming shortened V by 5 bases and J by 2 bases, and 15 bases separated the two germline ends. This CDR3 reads CASSFSRGGNYGYTF. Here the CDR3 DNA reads TGCGCCAGCAGCTTCAGCAGGGGAGGGAACTATGGCTACACCTTC.